This T cell receptor (beta chain) was observed in a study of blood T cell repertoires in COVID-19. About the study: Whether acute or convalescent, the COVID-19 samples came from the United States, Italy and Spain. From T cells, B-cell-depleted T cells, or PBMCs came the material, which was cDNA or gDNA.

V dropped 6 bases and J dropped 1; count of bases not matched to a gene: 4. This CDR3 has 15 residues. CDR1 and CDR2 (germline): MNHEY, SMNVEV (reference sequence). In the original analysis: For nucleated cells, counts were estimated from reference gene primer amplification. Profiled with immunoSEQ multiplex PCR; TCRdb holds only in-frame clones, not every one. Clonal size and the V and J genes are those of that table, whereas D and trimming came from the DNA. The sample comprises some 150,000 clones, roughly 80% of which are singletons, and around 2.4% rests with the top ten. This clonotype originated in a human donor with acute or convalescent COVID-19. The donor label of this sample is uncertain. The rearrangement joins TRBV27 to TRBJ1-1; 11 bases align to TRBD1. The sequencing input was peripheral blood. The CDR3 bases are TGTGCCAGCAGGACCGGGACAGGGGGGAACACTGAAGCTTTCTTT. Translated: CASRTGTGGNTEAFF.